This TCR beta chain was captured in a study of cytomegalovirus exposure and HLA in healthy donors. Study-wide points: Association of a missense DCLRE1C variant with TCR beta V- and J-gene trimming was reported in a later analysis.

The PCR ran on 60 Vbeta and 13 Jbeta primers. Assay: immunoSEQ multiplex PCR; the TCRdb copy retains only in-frame clones and omits some. The data contain 110,000 to 150,000 clones, 75% to 90% of them singletons. Notes on this clone: Its antigen is unidentified.

V was cut by 5 bases and J by 4 bases, with 8 bases left in between. CDR1 MNHEY and CDR2 SVGAGI come from the germline V gene. CDR3 length equals 12 residues. Sequencing was performed on PBMCs. This TCR derives from a female donor in good health and CMV-seronegative. V usage is TRBV6-5 and J usage is TRBJ1-2; tentatively, D is TRBD1 (6 bases). DNA of the CDR3: TGTGCCAGCAGTATAGGGGGCTATGGCTACACCTTC. It specifies CASSIGGYGYTF.